What follows are 27 T cell receptor beta chains derived from one specimen sequenced in a study of shared clonotypes between healthy human individuals. Here immunoSEQ multiplex PCR was the method, and the copy in TCRdb shows in-frame clones only, minus some. This sample carries about 470,000 clones, 70% to 80% of them seen once, and the ten largest clones take roughly 13%. The sample comprised PBMCs. Source of these receptors: a woman aged 40 to 50 in good health. Some clones in this sample may be carry-over from other donors' samples.

This clone was seen just once. The V gene is TRBV30, the J gene TRBJ1-3; D is uncertain. With 3 bases removed from V and 2 bases from J, the gap between germline ends came to 11 bases. Germline assignment: CDR1 GTSNPN and CDR2 SVGIG (reference sequence). This CDR3 is 14 amino acids long. CDR3 sequence: CAWSWESTGNTIYF. The CDR3 DNA sequence: TGTGCCTGGAGCTGGGAGTCTACTGGAAACACCATATATTTT.

The chain links TRBV27 to TRBJ2-2, with 8 bases identical to TRBD2. Germline V gene lookup returns CDR1 MNHEY and CDR2 SMNVEV (reference sequence). The V segment lost 2 bases and the J segment 2 bases; nucleotides outside the gene matches: 16. CDR3 length: 20 residues. This CDR3 reads CASSLRSGLVAGLNTGELFF. The DNA of the CDR3 is TGTGCCAGCAGTTTAAGGTCCGGGTTGGTAGCGGGGCTAAACACCGGGGAGCTGTTTTTT.

V and J are TRBV7-3 and TRBJ2-2; D unresolved. The CDR3 runs 14 residues. V dropped 6 bases and J dropped 3 bases, with 11 bases sitting between them. Per the germline V gene, CDR1 is SGHTA and CDR2 is FQGTGA. The CDR3 sequence: CASSPTPDTGELFF. CDR3 coding DNA: TGTGCCAGCAGTCCTACCCCGGACACCGGGGAGCTGTTTTTT. Full variable domain (outside the CDR3, taken from reference TRBV7-3 and TRBJ2-2): GAGVSQTPSNKVTEKGKYVELRCDPISGHTALYWYRQSLGQGPEFLIYFQGTGAADDSGLPNDRFFAVRPEGSVSTLKIQRTERGDSAVYLCASSPTPDTGELFFGEGSRLTVL.

The chain employs TRBV28 and TRBJ1-2; D uncertain. CDR3 length: 13 amino acids. Germline CDR1 is MDHEN and CDR2 is SYDVKM. Trimming left V 6 bases short and J 5 bases short, with 13 bases between. The CDR3 DNA sequence: TGTGCCAGCAGCATAGGTGGATATTATGGCTACACCTTC. This sequence encodes CASSIGGYYGYTF.

This chain joins TRBV5-1 and TRBJ2-5; tentatively, D is TRBD1 (6 bases). V gave up 5 bases and J gave up 4 bases, with 27 bases separating them. The CDR3 is made up of 18 amino acids. Germline CDR1 is SGHRS and CDR2 is YFSETQ. In nucleotides, the CDR3 is TGCGCCAGCAGTTCCGGACTGGGGGCAATATACCCTCCAGAGACCCAGTACTTC. Its translation: CASSSGLGAIYPPETQYF.

V and J are TRBV27 and TRBJ2-7; D perhaps matches TRBD2 (7 bases). CDR3 length: 15 amino acids. Germline V lookup: CDR1 MNHEY, CDR2 SMNVEV (reference sequence). V lost 8 bases to trimming and J lost 3 bases, with 20 bases between them. In DNA form, the CDR3 reads TGTGCCAGCTCCCGCGGGGGACACCTTCTCTACGAGCAGTACTTC. Amino acid sequence: CASSRGGHLLYEQYF.

This clone has only one observation. This chain uses TRBV11-2 with TRBJ2-1, with 9 nucleotides matching TRBD2. Trimming at V came to 1 base and at J to 9 bases, leaving 7 bases not matched to a gene. CDR3 length: 15 amino acids. From germline, CDR1 is SGHAT and CDR2 FQNNGV. Here the CDR3 DNA reads TGTGCCAGCAGCTTAGGCGGGAGGGCCTGGGGTGAGCAGTTCTTC. This sequence encodes CASSLGGRAWGEQFF.

The chain combines TRBV7-2 with TRBJ2-1; D possibly corresponds to TRBD2 (6 bases). This CDR3 region has 15 residues. The V end lost 6 bases, the J end lost 8 bases, and 20 bases lay between the germline ends. The germline V gene has CDR1 SGHTA and CDR2 FQGNSA. CDR3 loop: CASSFLREIVDEQFF. As DNA, the CDR3 is TGTGCCAGCAGTTTTCTTCGGGAGATAGTCGATGAGCAGTTCTTC.

CDR3 sequence (DNA): TGTGCCAGCAGGCCTGGGACAAGATATGGCTACACCTTC. Encoded protein: CASRPGTRYGYTF. The chain has TRBV28 and TRBJ1-2, with D maybe TRBD1 (6 bases). CDR3 size: 13 residues. Trimming removed 6 bases at V and 5 bases at J, with 13 bases between. Germline CDR1 is MDHEN and CDR2 is SYDVKM.

DNA for the CDR3: TGCGCCAGCAGCCCGAGAACAGGAGCCACAGATACGCAGTATTTT. It codes for CASSPRTGATDTQYF. The chain couples TRBV4-3 to TRBJ2-3, with D perhaps matching TRBD1 (5 bases). The CDR3 consists of 15 residues. Germline assignment: CDR1 LGHNA and CDR2 YSLEER. V was shortened by 4 bases and J by 2 bases, with 13 bases between the two germline ends.

In this sample, this clone turned up a few times. The rearrangement joins TRBV18 to TRBJ2-7; the match to TRBD1 covers 7 bases. Germline V lookup: CDR1 KGHSH, CDR2 LQKENI. The CDR3 loop spans 16 amino acids. V lost 3 bases to trimming and J lost 4 bases; unmatched junction nucleotides: 12. DNA for the CDR3: TGTGCCAGCTCACCGACTCGAGGGACAGAGTCTTACGAGCAGTACTTC. Translating it yields CASSPTRGTESYEQYF.

The rearrangement joins TRBV7-2 to TRBJ1-2; maybe TRBD1 (5 bases). This CDR3 comprises 15 residues. Trimming took off 7 bases at V and 0 bases at J, with 15 bases between the two ends. CDR1 SGHTA and CDR2 FQGNSA come from the germline V gene. Here the CDR3 reads CASTNRGGPNYGYTF. The CDR3 DNA is TGTGCCAGCACCAACCGGGGCGGGCCTAACTATGGCTACACCTTC. The complete variable domain, with remaining parts taken from reference TRBV7-2 and TRBJ1-2, reads GAGVSQSPSNKVTEKGKDVELRCDPISGHTALYWYRQSLGQGLEFLIYFQGNSAPDKSGLPSDRFSAERTGGSVSTLTIQRTQQEDSAVYLCASTNRGGPNYGYTFGSGTRLTVV.

V and J are TRBV7-8 and TRBJ2-3; weak D call: TRBD2 (5 bases). CDR1 and CDR2 from the germline V gene are SGHVS and FQNEAQ. Trimming left V 5 bases short and J 2 bases short, with 17 bases between. The CDR3 totals 16 residues. The CDR3 sequence is CASSPTSGRFTDTQYF. The CDR3 region has the DNA TGTGCCAGCAGCCCCACCTCGGGGAGATTCACAGATACGCAGTATTTT.

This chain connects TRBV30 to TRBJ2-2, with D possibly called TRBD1 or TRBD2 (5 bases each). Germline CDR1 is GTSNPN and CDR2 is SVGIG (reference sequence). The CDR3 has 11 residues. This CDR3 reads CAGRDTGELFF. In DNA, the CDR3 is TGTGCGGGACGGGACACCGGGGAGCTGTTTTTT.

This chain uses TRBV29-1 with TRBJ1-2; D gene ambiguous. V was trimmed by 4 bases and J by 3 bases, leaving 6 bases between them. This CDR3 comprises 11 residues. Germline CDR1 and CDR2: SQVTM and ANQGSEA. Here the CDR3 DNA reads TGCAGCGTTGGAAGGGACTATGGCTACACCTTC. Protein: CSVGRDYGYTF.

This clone was recorded once. The gene calls are TRBV2 and TRBJ2-5; TRBD2 might be the D (6 bases). The CDR3 sequence is 13 residues long. Trimming left V 2 bases short and J 4 bases short, with 8 bases between. CDR1 and CDR2 (germline): SNHLY, FYNNEI. The DNA for the CDR3 is TGTGCCAGCAGTGAATACGGGGGAGAGACCCAGTACTTC. Amino acid sequence: CASSEYGGETQYF.

The chain employs TRBV15 and TRBJ2-2; D gene uncertain. Between the trimmed V and J ends, which lost 0 bases and 4 bases, there was a span of 15 bases. The CDR3 sequence is 17 residues long. Germline loops: CDR1 LNHNV, CDR2 YYDKDF (reference sequence). CDR3 sequence reads: CATSRDRYAVGTGELFF. The DNA for the CDR3 is TGTGCCACCAGCAGAGATCGATATGCGGTTGGCACCGGGGAGCTGTTTTTT.

This clone was observed once. V usage is TRBV27 and J usage is TRBJ2-3; 9 bases line up with TRBD2. The CDR3 covers 13 residues. The V and J ends lost 6 bases and 5 bases, in that order; junction bases with no gene match: 3. Germline V gene sequence: CDR1 MNHEY, CDR2 SMNVEV (reference sequence). The DNA of the CDR3 is TGTGCCAGCAGACGGACTAGCGTAGATACGCAGTATTTT. Its protein is CASRRTSVDTQYF.

The chain is built from TRBV6-4 and TRBJ2-2, with D perhaps matching TRBD1 or TRBD2 (6 bases each). The CDR3 runs to 16 residues. CDR1 is MRHNA, CDR2 SNTAGT, per germline. Trimming pared 0 bases from V and 6 bases from J, leaving 14 bases between. The CDR3: CASSDSGPGEAGELFF. The CDR3, as DNA: TGTGCCAGCAGTGACTCGGGGCCAGGGGAGGCCGGGGAGCTGTTTTTT.

The CDR3 sequence: CSVDGQGAYEQYF. In DNA form, the CDR3 reads TGCAGCGTTGACGGACAGGGGGCTTACGAGCAGTACTTC. The chain uses TRBV29-1 and TRBJ2-7, with TRBD1 matching over 11 bases. The CDR3 loop spans 13 amino acids. V trimming: 3 bases; J trimming: 4 bases; junction bases outside the gene matches: 2. The V gene's germline CDR1 is SQVTM and CDR2 ANQGSEA.

In this sample, this clone turned up a few times. The chain has TRBV5-1 and TRBJ1-5; no reliable D call. Germline CDR1 is SGHRS and CDR2 is YFSETQ. V was pared by 4 bases and J by 4 bases, with 12 bases between. The length of the CDR3 is 14 residues. CDR3 amino acids: CASSPGSQNQPQHF. CDR3 sequence (DNA): TGCGCCAGCAGCCCCGGGAGTCAAAATCAGCCCCAGCATTTT.

This chain connects TRBV19 to TRBJ2-6; D is ambiguous. The CDR3 is 17 residues long. Germline V lookup: CDR1 LNHDA, CDR2 SQIVND (reference sequence). V gave up 5 bases and J gave up 1 base, with 15 bases separating them. The CDR3 sequence is CASSGGRTSSGANVLTF. CDR3 nucleotides: TGTGCCAGTAGTGGTGGACGGACGTCTTCTGGGGCCAACGTCCTGACTTTC.

Only a few counts were recorded for this clone. The CDR3 nucleotides read TGTGCCAGCAGCTGGAACAGGGGGCGGATTGGGACTGAAGCTTTCTTT. Translation: CASSWNRGRIGTEAFF. This chain links TRBV7-8 with TRBJ1-1, with TRBD1 matching 9 bases. This CDR3 region has 16 residues. Per germline, CDR1 SGHVS and CDR2 FQNEAQ. Trimming took 4 bases from V and 5 from J; bases not matched to a gene: 11.

The chain carries TRBV18 and TRBJ2-7, with a weak D call TRBD1 (6 bases). V gave up 3 bases and J gave up 3 bases, with 12 bases separating them. CDR3 size: 14 residues. From germline, CDR1 is KGHSH and CDR2 LQKENI. The CDR3: CASSPGAQGYEQYF. CDR3 DNA: TGTGCCAGCTCACCGGGGGCACAGGGCTACGAGCAGTACTTC.

The chain has TRBV6-1 and TRBJ2-2; tentatively, D is TRBD2 (5 bases). Trimming cost V 10 bases and J 1 base, with 13 bases left between them. The CDR3 loop spans 14 amino acids. Germline V CDR1 and CDR2: MNHNS, SASEGT. The CDR3 protein is CATLRAGNTGELFF. CDR3 in DNA: TGTGCCACCCTGAGGGCAGGGAACACCGGGGAGCTGTTTTTT.

This chain uses TRBV7-6 with TRBJ1-3, with D uncertain. The germline V gene has CDR1 SGHVS and CDR2 FNYEAQ. The CDR3 is 15 amino acids. The V and J ends lost 1 base and 6 bases respectively, with 13 bases between them. In DNA form, the CDR3 reads TGTGCCAGCAGCTTAGGAAGGGCTTTGGAAAACACCATATATTTT. This translates into CASSLGRALENTIYF.

The CDR3, as DNA: TGTGCCAGCAGTTCGAGAACACCCGACCAGCCCCAGCATTTT. Its translation: CASSSRTPDQPQHF. The J gene is TRBJ1-5, the V gene TRBV27; D uncertain. Trimming shortened V by 4 bases and J by 7 bases, and 14 bases separated the two germline ends. The CDR3 has 14 amino acids. CDR1 and CDR2 from the germline V gene are MNHEY and SMNVEV (reference sequence).